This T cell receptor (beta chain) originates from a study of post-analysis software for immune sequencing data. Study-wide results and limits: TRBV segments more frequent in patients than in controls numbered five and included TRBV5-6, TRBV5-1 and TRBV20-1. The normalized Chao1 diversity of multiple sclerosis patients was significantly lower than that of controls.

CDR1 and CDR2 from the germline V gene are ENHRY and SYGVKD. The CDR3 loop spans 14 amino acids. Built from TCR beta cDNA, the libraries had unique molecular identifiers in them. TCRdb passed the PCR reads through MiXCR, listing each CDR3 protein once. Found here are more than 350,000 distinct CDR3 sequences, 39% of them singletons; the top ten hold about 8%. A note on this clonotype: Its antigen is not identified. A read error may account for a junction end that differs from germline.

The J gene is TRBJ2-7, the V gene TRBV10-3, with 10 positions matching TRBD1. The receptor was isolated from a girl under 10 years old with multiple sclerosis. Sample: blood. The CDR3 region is CAVRPGQGLYEQYF. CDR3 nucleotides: TGTGCCGTCAGGCCGGGACAGGGGCTTTACGAGCAGTACTTC.